These T cell receptor beta chains were read from a single sample in a study of graft-versus-host responses after intestinal transplantation. The antigens of these receptors remain unknown. TCRdb's copy holds only in-frame clones and misses some; the assay was immunoSEQ multiplex PCR. The profile covers over 100,000 clones, with about 92% appearing a single time and 0.2% to 0.25% taken by the ten largest. The sequencing here drew on unstimulated CD4+ T cells sorted from spleen or lymph node cells, taken before transplant. These receptors all stem from a human donor who was the organ donor for an intestinal transplant. CDR3s include the opening cysteine and the closing phenylalanine or tryptophan. D genes are given only for firm matches. Where a row states a size, it is once, few, many or the class of an expanded clone; other rows omit it.

D gene: .
J gene: TRBJ2-4
V gene: TRBV5-1
clone size: once
CDR3 DNA: TGCGCCAGCAGCTTGGCGGGGCAGGGTGACATTCAGTACTTC
CDR3 protein: CASSLAGQGDIQYF

D gene: TRBD2
J gene: TRBJ2-2
V gene: TRBV2
clone size: .
CDR3 DNA: TGTGCCAGCAGAATCCTAGCGGGGGGCACCGGGGAGCTGTTTTTT
CDR3 protein: CASRILAGGTGELFF

D gene: .
J gene: TRBJ2-7
V gene: TRBV11-2
clone size: .
CDR3 DNA: TGTGCCAGCAGCGACGTTGGGAGGTACCCCTACGAGCAGTACTTC
CDR3 protein: CASSDVGRYPYEQYF

D gene: .
J gene: TRBJ1-2
V gene: TRBV4-2
clone size: .
CDR3 DNA: TGTGCCAGCAGCCAAGACAGGGACGAGACGGGGGCTAACTATGGCTACACCTTC
CDR3 protein: CASSQDRDETGANYGYTF

D gene: .
J gene: TRBJ2-7
V gene: TRBV21-1
clone size: once
CDR3 DNA: TGTGCCAGCAGCAAAGGTTACGACGAGCAGTACTTC
CDR3 protein: CASSKGYDEQYF

D gene: .
J gene: TRBJ2-3
V gene: TRBV6-5
clone size: .
CDR3 DNA: TGTGCCAGCAGTTACTCGACGTCTGCGGGTCCTGATACGCAGTATTTT
CDR3 protein: CASSYSTSAGPDTQYF

D gene: .
J gene: TRBJ2-1
V gene: TRBV30
clone size: .
CDR3 DNA: TGTGCCTGGAGTGACTCGGGGGCCGAGCAGTTCTTC
CDR3 protein: CAWSDSGAEQFF

D gene: TRBD1
J gene: TRBJ1-5
V gene: TRBV15
clone size: .
CDR3 DNA: TGTGCCACCAGCGGGACAGGGAACAATCAGCCCCAGCATTTT
CDR3 protein: CATSGTGNNQPQHF

D gene: .
J gene: TRBJ2-2
V gene: TRBV11-3
clone size: .
CDR3 DNA: TGTGCCAGCAGCTCGAACACCGGGGAGCTGTTTTTT
CDR3 protein: CASSSNTGELFF

D gene: TRBD2
J gene: TRBJ2-3
V gene: TRBV5-1
clone size: .
CDR3 DNA: TGCGCCAGCAGCTTGGTCGGGACTAGCGGGAGTGTCCCAGATACGCAGTATTTT
CDR3 protein: CASSLVGTSGSVPDTQYF

D gene: .
J gene: TRBJ2-7
V gene: TRBV5-1
clone size: .
CDR3 DNA: TGCGCCAGCAGCCGCCAGGGGGGAGGGAGAAACGAGCAGTACTTC
CDR3 protein: CASSRQGGGRNEQYF

D gene: .
J gene: TRBJ1-3
V gene: TRBV6-5
clone size: .
CDR3 DNA: TGTGCCAGCACCCCAAGATCTGGAAACACCATATATTTT
CDR3 protein: CASTPRSGNTIYF

D gene: TRBD1
J gene: TRBJ2-3
V gene: TRBV27
clone size: .
CDR3 DNA: TGTGCCAGCAGTTTATTTTCCCCCGGGACAGGGGGACCCTGGGATACGCAGTATTTT
CDR3 protein: CASSLFSPGTGGPWDTQYF

D gene: TRBD1
J gene: TRBJ1-4
V gene: TRBV2
clone size: .
CDR3 DNA: TGTGCCAGCAGTAGGGACAGAAGGGAAAAACTGTTTTTT
CDR3 protein: CASSRDRREKLFF

D gene: .
J gene: TRBJ2-5
V gene: TRBV30
clone size: .
CDR3 DNA: TGTGCCTGGAGTCCCAGGGGCGGGGAGACCCAGTACTTC
CDR3 protein: CAWSPRGGETQYF

D gene: .
J gene: TRBJ1-1
V gene: TRBV11-2
clone size: .
CDR3 DNA: TGTGCCAGCAGCTCGAAGGGCGGTTTGACTGAAGCTTTCTTT
CDR3 protein: CASSSKGGLTEAFF

D gene: .
J gene: TRBJ1-1
V gene: TRBV7-6
clone size: .
CDR3 DNA: TGTGCCAGCAGCTTAGTTGGGGCTACGAACACTGAAGCTTTCTTT
CDR3 protein: CASSLVGATNTEAFF

D gene: .
J gene: TRBJ2-1
V gene: TRBV19
clone size: once
CDR3 DNA: TGTGCCAGTAGTTTTTTAGCGGATGAGCAGTTCTTC
CDR3 protein: CASSFLADEQFF

D gene: .
J gene: TRBJ2-6
V gene: TRBV10-3
clone size: .
CDR3 DNA: TGTGCCATCAGTGAGTCGACATCTGGGGCCAACGTCCTGACTTTC
CDR3 protein: CAISESTSGANVLTF

D gene: .
J gene: TRBJ1-2
V gene: TRBV30
clone size: .
CDR3 DNA: TGTGCCTGGAGTGTACTCCAGGTTGCTAACTATGGCTACACCTTC
CDR3 protein: CAWSVLQVANYGYTF

D gene: .
J gene: TRBJ2-3
V gene: TRBV2
clone size: once
CDR3 DNA: TGTGCCAGCAGTCCCTTCGGGCTTGCAGATACGCAGTATTTT
CDR3 protein: CASSPFGLADTQYF

D gene: .
J gene: TRBJ1-3
V gene: TRBV30
clone size: .
CDR3 DNA: TGTGCCTGGTCCAGGGAAAGAAACACCATATATTTT
CDR3 protein: CAWSRERNTIYF

D gene: .
J gene: TRBJ2-1
V gene: TRBV27
clone size: .
CDR3 DNA: TGTGCCAGCAGTTATAGGCATGAGCAGTTCTTC
CDR3 protein: CASSYRHEQFF

D gene: .
J gene: TRBJ1-5
V gene: TRBV19
clone size: few
CDR3 DNA: TGTGCCAGTAGTATAGGAGGGGATCAGCCCCAGCATTTT
CDR3 protein: CASSIGGDQPQHF

D gene: .
J gene: TRBJ2-7
V gene: TRBV11-1
clone size: .
CDR3 DNA: TGTGCCAGCAGCCCCGGGGCATACGAGCAGTACTTC
CDR3 protein: CASSPGAYEQYF

D gene: .
J gene: TRBJ2-7
V gene: TRBV9
clone size: .
CDR3 DNA: TGTGCCAGCAGCCCAGACCCCGCTGGACGAGAGCAGTACTTC
CDR3 protein: CASSPDPAGREQYF

D gene: .
J gene: TRBJ1-3
V gene: TRBV7-9
clone size: .
CDR3 DNA: TGTGCCAGCGGAAAATCGGGGGCCTCTGGAAACACCATATATTTT
CDR3 protein: CASGKSGASGNTIYF

D gene: TRBD1
J gene: TRBJ2-7
V gene: TRBV27
clone size: once
CDR3 DNA: TGTGCCAGCAGTTTTTCCGGGACAGCCCTTTCCTACGAGCAGTACTTC
CDR3 protein: CASSFSGTALSYEQYF

D gene: TRBD1
J gene: TRBJ1-2
V gene: TRBV7-2
clone size: once
CDR3 DNA: TGTGCCAGCAGCCCCTGGACAGGGTCCGGCTACACCTTC
CDR3 protein: CASSPWTGSGYTF

D gene: .
J gene: TRBJ2-7
V gene: TRBV4-3
clone size: .
CDR3 DNA: TGCGCCAGCAGCCGGCTGACGGAGTCCTACGAGCAGTACTTC
CDR3 protein: CASSRLTESYEQYF

D gene: .
J gene: TRBJ2-3
V gene: TRBV12-5
clone size: few
CDR3 DNA: TGTGCTAGTGGGTCAGGGACCACAAGGCCAGATACGCAGTATTTT
CDR3 protein: CASGSGTTRPDTQYF

D gene: .
J gene: TRBJ1-1
V gene: TRBV28
clone size: .
CDR3 DNA: TGTGCCAGCAAACGAAGAGGGTACAGGCCACCGGAAGCTTTCTTT
CDR3 protein: CASKRRGYRPPEAFF

D gene: TRBD2
J gene: TRBJ2-3
V gene: TRBV5-1
clone size: .
CDR3 DNA: TGCGCCAGCAGCTCCGGACTAGCGGGAGGCACAGATACGCAGTATTTT
CDR3 protein: CASSSGLAGGTDTQYF

D gene: .
J gene: TRBJ1-2
V gene: TRBV4-2
clone size: .
CDR3 DNA: TGTGCCAGCAGCCAAGATCTGGGGGCGGGCTATGGCTACACCTTC
CDR3 protein: CASSQDLGAGYGYTF

D gene: TRBD1
J gene: TRBJ1-1
V gene: TRBV29-1
clone size: .
CDR3 DNA: TGCAGCGTTACGACAGGGCCTGAAGCTTTCTTT
CDR3 protein: CSVTTGPEAFF

D gene: TRBD2
J gene: TRBJ2-2
V gene: TRBV6-5
clone size: once
CDR3 DNA: TGTGCCAGCAGTTCGGGACTAGCGGACACCGGGGAGCTGTTTTTT
CDR3 protein: CASSSGLADTGELFF

D gene: .
J gene: TRBJ2-7
V gene: TRBV6-1
clone size: .
CDR3 DNA: TGTGCCAGCAGTTCCCCCGGGCCTGGCTACGAGCAGTACTTC
CDR3 protein: CASSSPGPGYEQYF

D gene: TRBD1
J gene: TRBJ1-1
V gene: TRBV18
clone size: .
CDR3 DNA: TGTGCCAGCTCACCGGGACAGACGATATCTACTGAAGCTTTCTTT
CDR3 protein: CASSPGQTISTEAFF

D gene: TRBD2
J gene: TRBJ2-5
V gene: TRBV5-6
clone size: .
CDR3 DNA: TGTGCCAGCAGCGTCCTGGGGGGGGAGACCCAGTACTTC
CDR3 protein: CASSVLGGETQYF

D gene: TRBD2
J gene: TRBJ2-3
V gene: TRBV5-6
clone size: .
CDR3 DNA: TGTGCCAGCAGCTGGAGGACTAGCGCAGATACGCAGTATTTT
CDR3 protein: CASSWRTSADTQYF

D gene: TRBD2
J gene: TRBJ2-7
V gene: TRBV12-5
clone size: .
CDR3 DNA: TGTGCTAGTGGTTTAGACCCGAAACTAGCGGGAGGGCCTACGTACGAGCAGTACTTC
CDR3 protein: CASGLDPKLAGGPTYEQYF

D gene: .
J gene: TRBJ1-4
V gene: TRBV19
clone size: .
CDR3 DNA: TGTGCCAGTAGGGAACAGGTCAACGGTGAAAAACTGTTTTTT
CDR3 protein: CASREQVNGEKLFF

D gene: TRBD2
J gene: TRBJ2-2
V gene: TRBV2
clone size: .
CDR3 DNA: TGTGCCAGCAGTAAAGGACTAGCGTATGGCGGGGAGCTGTTTTTT
CDR3 protein: CASSKGLAYGGELFF

D gene: .
J gene: TRBJ2-2
V gene: TRBV29-1
clone size: .
CDR3 DNA: TGCAGCGTTGCGTCCCAGGCGAACACCGGGGAGCTGTTTTTT
CDR3 protein: CSVASQANTGELFF

D gene: .
J gene: TRBJ2-5
V gene: TRBV30
clone size: .
CDR3 DNA: TGTGCCTGGGCCATCACTTTTCAAGAGACCCAGTACTTC
CDR3 protein: CAWAITFQETQYF

D gene: .
J gene: TRBJ2-3
V gene: TRBV10-3
clone size: .
CDR3 DNA: TGTGCCATCAGTGGTGCTAGCCGGCCAGATACGCAGTATTTT
CDR3 protein: CAISGASRPDTQYF

D gene: TRBD2
J gene: TRBJ2-2
V gene: TRBV4-2
clone size: few
CDR3 DNA: TGTGCCAGCAGCCAAGGGGAGGGCATCGGGGAGCTGTTTTTT
CDR3 protein: CASSQGEGIGELFF

D gene: .
J gene: TRBJ2-7
V gene: TRBV14
clone size: .
CDR3 DNA: TGTGCCAGCAGCCATAGGGACTCCTACGAGCAGTACTTC
CDR3 protein: CASSHRDSYEQYF

D gene: TRBD2
J gene: TRBJ2-1
V gene: TRBV7-3
clone size: .
CDR3 DNA: TGTGCCAGCAGCGTGCTAGCGGGAGGCTTGAATGAGCAGTTCTTC
CDR3 protein: CASSVLAGGLNEQFF

D gene: .
J gene: TRBJ2-3
V gene: TRBV6-5
clone size: .
CDR3 DNA: TGTGCCAGCAGTTACTCGGGGGCAAATACGCAGTATTTT
CDR3 protein: CASSYSGANTQYF

D gene: TRBD2
J gene: TRBJ2-3
V gene: TRBV30
clone size: .
CDR3 DNA: TGTGCCTGGAGGTCTCTAGCGGGAGATACGCAGTATTTT
CDR3 protein: CAWRSLAGDTQYF